These 22 T cell receptor beta chains were sequenced from one sample in a study of CD8 T cells in ankylosing spondylitis. Study-wide results and limits: Blood from ankylosing spondylitis patients appeared to carry a characteristic roughly eight-variant TCR beta motif.

What these receptors recognize is not known. TCRdb re-called the 5' RACE reads through MiXCR, storing one row per CDR3 protein. The data contain about 750,000 distinct CDR3 sequences, over 15% of them singletons. The sequencing sample was made of blood, either unsorted or a sorted T cell fraction (not recorded which). Receptors originate from a male donor with ankylosing spondylitis.

In its sample, this clonotype was seen a few times. This chain links TRBV30 with TRBJ1-5; D uncertain. The V gene lost 5 bases and the J gene lost 9 bases, with 14 bases spanning the gap. This CDR3 is 12 amino acids long. Germline V gene sequence: CDR1 GTSNPN, CDR2 SVGIG (reference sequence). In nucleotides, the CDR3 is TGTGCCTGGGACGCTGCTGGGTGGCCCCAGCATTTT. It is translated as CAWDAAGWPQHF. The full variable domain, its missing parts supplied by reference TRBV30 and TRBJ1-5, is SQTIHQWPATLVQPVGSPLSLECTVEGTSNPNLYWYRQAAGRGLQLLFYSVGIGQISSEVPQNLSASRPQDRQFILSSKKLLLSDSGFYLCAWDAAGWPQHFGDGTRLSIL.

The rearrangement joins TRBV12-5 to TRBJ1-1; TRBD1 matches at 7 bases. The CDR3 totals 14 residues. Trimming at V came to 4 bases and at J to 0 bases, leaving 2 bases not matched to a gene. Germline assignment: CDR1 LGHNT and CDR2 FRNRAP. The CDR3: CASGSGQMNTEAFF. For the CDR3, the DNA is TGTGCTAGTGGTTCGGGACAGATGAACACTGAAGCTTTCTTT.

The V and J genes are TRBV4-3 and TRBJ2-3, with D unclear. Trimming cost V 0 bases and J 5 bases, with 15 bases left between them. This CDR3 is 16 amino acids long. Per the germline V gene, CDR1 is LGHNA and CDR2 is YSLEER. CDR3 sequence: CASSQDTTLIGDTQYF. For the CDR3, the DNA is TGCGCCAGCAGCCAAGACACAACTCTAATAGGAGATACGCAGTATTTT.

V is TRBV13 and J is TRBJ1-1, with D possibly TRBD1 on 6 matching bases. Germline V gene data show CDR1 as PRHDT and CDR2 as FYEKMQ (reference sequence). This CDR3 is built from 15 residues. The V end lost 5 bases, the J end lost 0 bases, and 13 bases lay between the germline ends. The CDR3: CASSPSTGLNTEAFF. The DNA of the CDR3 is TGTGCCAGCAGCCCCTCAACAGGGCTGAACACTGAAGCTTTCTTT.

This chain connects TRBV10-1 to TRBJ2-3; perhaps TRBD1 as D (5 bases). Germline loops: CDR1 WNHNN, CDR2 SYGVQD (reference sequence). The CDR3 has 16 residues. Between the trimmed V and J ends, which lost 0 bases and 0 bases, there was a span of 10 bases. The CDR3 bases are TGCGCCAGCAGTGAGTCCGACAGTTATAGCACAGATACGCAGTATTTT. The encoded protein is CASSESDSYSTDTQYF.

In its sample, this clonotype was seen many times. V usage is TRBV12-3 or TRBV12-4 and J usage is TRBJ1-2, with D hard to call. The CDR3 extends over 16 amino acids. Trimming shortened V by 4 bases and J by 3 bases, and 18 bases separated the two germline ends. Here the CDR3 reads CASSSSGRVRDYGYTF. The CDR3, as DNA: TGTGCCAGCAGTTCCTCCGGGAGGGTACGTGACTATGGCTACACCTTC.

A few counts support this clonotype. The chain combines TRBV27 with TRBJ1-5; 8 bases match TRBD1. With 6 bases clipped from V and 0 bases from J, the junction kept 4 bases outside the gene matches. This CDR3 contains 15 residues. Per germline, CDR1 MNHEY and CDR2 SMNVEV (reference sequence). For the CDR3, the DNA is TGTGCCAGCAGCCCACAGGGGGATAGCAATCAGCCCCAGCATTTT. Its protein product is CASSPQGDSNQPQHF.

The chain has TRBV7-9 and TRBJ2-2, with D perhaps TRBD2 (6 bases). Trimming shortened V by 1 base and J by 6 bases, and 12 bases separated the two germline ends. The CDR3 length is 15 residues. CDR1 and CDR2 (germline): SEHNR, FQNEAQ (reference sequence). The CDR3 sequence is CASSLGDSGSGELFF. CDR3 DNA sequence: TGTGCCAGCAGCTTAGGGGACTCTGGGTCCGGGGAGCTGTTTTTT.

This clonotype was counted ten times or more. CDR3 protein: CASSPSAGEESYEQYF. The CDR3 DNA follows: TGTGCCAGCAGTCCCTCAGCGGGAGAGGAATCCTACGAGCAGTACTTC. This rearrangement joins TRBV27 to TRBJ2-7, with 8 bases lining up with TRBD2. Per germline, CDR1 MNHEY and CDR2 SMNVEV (reference sequence). CDR3 length: 16 amino acids. J lost 1 base, V lost 5 bases, and 10 bases had no gene match.

The rearrangement joins TRBV18 to TRBJ2-7; D possibly corresponds to TRBD1 (6 bases). Trimming shortened V by 3 bases and J by 3 bases, and 12 bases separated the two germline ends. CDR1 and CDR2 (germline): KGHSH, LQKENI. The CDR3 runs 14 residues. Written as DNA, the CDR3 is TGTGCCAGCTCACCTCCGGACAGCTACTACGAGCAGTACTTC. Amino acids: CASSPPDSYYEQYF.

The J gene is TRBJ2-6, the V gene TRBV5-1; D is unresolved. Germline-derived CDR1 and CDR2 are SGHRS and YFSETQ. Trimming cost V 4 bases and J 0 bases, with 8 bases left between them. This CDR3 is 15 amino acids long. DNA for the CDR3: TGCGCCAGCAGCAAGGATAGCTCTGGGGCCAACGTCCTGACTTTC. This codes for CASSKDSSGANVLTF. The full variable domain, with the rest looked up from reference TRBV5-1 and TRBJ2-6, is KAGVTQTPRYLIKTRGQQVTLSCSPISGHRSVSWYQQTPGQGLQFLFEYFSETQRNKGNFPGRFSGRQFSNSRSEMNVSTLELGDSALYLCASSKDSSGANVLTFGAGSRLTVL.

The chain joins TRBV3-1 to TRBJ1-1; the D gene is possibly TRBD1 (6 bases). V shed 7 bases and J shed 7 bases, with 16 bases lying between them. CDR3 length: 13 residues. From germline, CDR1 is LGHDT and CDR2 YNNKEL (reference sequence). The CDR3 bases are TGTGCCAGCACTCAAGGGGGGCGTTTTGAAGCTTTCTTT. Its translation is CASTQGGRFEAFF.

The sample holds a few counts of this clonotype. The chain is built from TRBV18 and TRBJ1-4; 7 bases fit TRBD1. The ends lost 8 bases at V and 5 bases at J; junction bases unmatched: 8. The germline V gene has CDR1 KGHSH and CDR2 LQKENI. This CDR3 comprises 14 residues. CDR3 sequence reads: CASRGTVVNEKLFF. CDR3 nucleotides: TGTGCCAGCCGCGGGACAGTCGTCAATGAAAAACTGTTTTTT. Supplemented by reference TRBV18 and TRBJ1-4, the full variable domain reads NAGVMQNPRHLVRRRGQEARLRCSPMKGHSHVYWYRQLPEEGLKFMVYLQKENIIDESGMPKERFSAEFPKEGPSILRIQQVVRGDSAAYFCASRGTVVNEKLFFGSGTQLSVL.

V gene TRBV4-2 combines with J gene TRBJ2-1; weak D call: TRBD2 (5 bases). From germline, CDR1 is LGHNA and CDR2 YNFKEQ. With 0 bases removed from V and 9 bases from J, the gap between germline ends came to 15 bases. The CDR3 is made up of 15 amino acids. This CDR3 reads CASSQESGVSTEQFF. CDR3 bases: TGTGCCAGCAGCCAAGAATCCGGGGTCTCGACTGAGCAGTTCTTC.

In this sample, this clonotype turned up a few times. J is TRBJ2-1 and V is TRBV7-9, with D perhaps TRBD2 (6 bases). Germline V gene lookup returns CDR1 SEHNR and CDR2 FQNEAQ (reference sequence). V lost 1 base and J lost 5, with 12 bases in between. The CDR3 has 15 amino acids. CDR3 sequence: CASSLVGGTNNEQFF. DNA of the CDR3: TGTGCCAGCAGCTTAGTCGGGGGAACGAACAATGAGCAGTTCTTC.

This clonotype was found a few times. The chain combines TRBV7-2 with TRBJ1-4; 8 bases map to TRBD1. The CDR3 totals 15 residues. After removal of 1 base from V and 11 bases from J, the junction contained 9 bases not matched to a gene. Germline V lookup: CDR1 SGHTA, CDR2 FQGNSA. As DNA, the CDR3 is TGTGCCAGCAGCTTAGTTCGGACAGGGCGTGAGAAACTGTTTTTT. Protein: CASSLVRTGREKLFF.

This clonotype was seen repeatedly, ten times or more. The CDR3, as DNA: TGCAGTCCCTTTCCCGGGACCATCGGTATTGAGCAGTTCTTC. The encoded protein is CSPFPGTIGIEQFF. The V and J genes are TRBV20-1 and TRBJ2-1; possibly TRBD1 or TRBD2 for D (5 bases each). V gave up 8 bases and J gave up 9 bases, with 23 bases separating them. The CDR3 is made up of 14 amino acids. CDR1 is DFQATT and CDR2 is SNEGSKA in the germline V gene (reference sequence).

This sequence joins TRBV2 and TRBJ1-2, with 10 nucleotides matching TRBD1. Germline V lookup: CDR1 SNHLY, CDR2 FYNNEI. The CDR3 loop spans 15 amino acids. Trimming at V came to 2 bases and at J to 7 bases, leaving 7 bases not matched to a gene. The CDR3 DNA follows: TGTGCCAGCAGTGAACCGGGACAGGGGCTGGGTGGCTACACCTTC. Translation: CASSEPGQGLGGYTF.

This clonotype has only a few counts. The chain is built from TRBV4-1 and TRBJ2-1; no clear D gene. The CDR3 runs to 12 residues. Germline CDR1 reads MGHRA; CDR2 reads YSYEKL. V gave up 1 base and J gave up 6 bases, with 4 bases separating them. The CDR3 DNA reads as TGCGCCAGCAGCCAAGCGGCCAATGAGCAGTTCTTC. Protein sequence: CASSQAANEQFF.

The chain couples TRBV20-1 to TRBJ1-2; D ambiguous. Germline V gene lookup returns CDR1 DFQATT and CDR2 SNEGSKA (reference sequence). This CDR3 is 14 amino acids long. The germline V and J ends were trimmed by 1 base and 0 bases, with 9 bases remaining between them. CDR3 nucleotide sequence: TGCAGTGCTAGAGGCCCCAATTCTAACTATGGCTACACCTTC. Amino acid sequence: CSARGPNSNYGYTF.

This clonotype was seen at least ten times. The chain couples TRBV12-3 or TRBV12-4 to TRBJ1-1, with unresolved D. The CDR3 is 12 residues long. Deletions cut 2 bases from V and 6 bases from J, with 7 bases between. CDR3 loop: CASSLREAEAFF. The CDR3 DNA is TGTGCCAGCAGTTTAAGGGAAGCTGAAGCTTTCTTT.

This clonotype was found a few times. This chain joins TRBV25-1 and TRBJ2-7, with D perhaps TRBD1 or TRBD2 (5 bases each). Deletions cut 2 bases from V and 3 bases from J, with 14 bases between. Germline-derived CDR1 and CDR2 are MGHDK and SYGVNS. The CDR3 sequence is 15 residues long. In DNA form, the CDR3 reads TGTGCCAGCAGTGAAGTCGGGGCTCAACGCTACGAGCAGTACTTC. Translation: CASSEVGAQRYEQYF.